The 31 T cell receptor beta chains below come from one sample, sequenced in a study of T cells in pancreatic ductal adenocarcinoma. Surgery without prior neoadjuvant therapy was the treatment of the selected pancreatic ductal adenocarcinoma patients. Only in-frame clones appear in the TCRdb table, and some are missing; sequencing was by immunoSEQ multiplex PCR. This table holds over 100,000 clones, 90% to 95% found once. Sequences were obtained from PBMCs. These receptors were taken from a human donor with pancreatic ductal adenocarcinoma.

The chain links TRBV28 to TRBJ2-5; possible D gene TRBD2, 5 bases. The germline V gene has CDR1 MDHEN and CDR2 SYDVKM. Trimming cost V 6 bases and J 2 bases, with 13 bases left between them. The CDR3 spans 14 residues. In nucleotides, the CDR3 is TGTGCCAGCAGCAAGATCAGCGGTCAAGAGACCCAGTACTTC. This codes for CASSKISGQETQYF.

The rearrangement uses TRBV11-2 and TRBJ2-3; D perhaps matches TRBD2 (5 bases). V was pared by 4 bases and J by 1 base, with 18 bases between. This CDR3 is built from 17 residues. From germline, CDR1 is SGHAT and CDR2 FQNNGV. In nucleotides, the CDR3 is TGTGCCAGCAGCTCCGGCCCCCCGAGAGCGGGCACAGATACGCAGTATTTT. As protein: CASSSGPPRAGTDTQYF. Full variable domain (rest looked up from reference TRBV11-2 and TRBJ2-3): EAGVAQSPRYKIIEKRQSVAFWCNPISGHATLYWYQQILGQGPKLLIQFQNNGVVDDSQLPKDRFSAERLKGVDSTLKIQPAKLEDSAVYLCASSSGPPRAGTDTQYFGPGTRLTVL.

This chain links TRBV6-1 with TRBJ1-4; the D gene is possibly TRBD1 (6 bases). Per germline, CDR1 MNHNS and CDR2 SASEGT. The CDR3 runs to 14 residues. Between the trimmed V and J ends, which lost 3 bases and 7 bases, there was a span of 12 bases. This chain's CDR3 is CASSDSGGSEKLFF. The CDR3 nucleotides read TGTGCCAGCAGTGACTCTGGGGGCAGTGAAAAACTGTTTTTT.

This chain uses TRBV11-2 with TRBJ2-5; D unresolved. The V gene's germline CDR1 is SGHAT and CDR2 FQNNGV. With 3 bases removed from V and 2 bases from J, the gap between germline ends came to 7 bases. The CDR3 consists of 13 residues. CDR3 sequence reads: CASSFPGQETQYF. The CDR3 DNA sequence: TGTGCCAGCAGCTTTCCCGGGCAAGAGACCCAGTACTTC.

The chain employs TRBV10-3 and TRBJ2-7; TRBD2 agrees at 10 bases. J was trimmed by 3 bases and V by 10 bases; bases with no gene match: 6. Germline-derived CDR1 and CDR2 are ENHRY and SYGVKD. CDR3 length: 13 residues. In nucleotides, the CDR3 is TGTGCCACTGGGGCTAGCGGGAGCTACGAGCAGTACTTC. Its protein is CATGASGSYEQYF.

The chain has TRBV4-1 and TRBJ2-7, with TRBD2 matching over 8 bases. The CDR3 runs 16 residues. J gave up 3 bases and V 0 bases, and 7 bases lay outside the gene matches. Germline loops: CDR1 MGHRA, CDR2 YSYEKL. CDR3 nucleotide sequence: TGCGCCAGCAGCCAAGATAGAGCGGGAGAAGGCTACGAGCAGTACTTC. Translation gives CASSQDRAGEGYEQYF.

The chain uses TRBV29-1 and TRBJ2-7, with D perhaps TRBD1 (6 bases). The CDR3 is made up of 14 amino acids. V was pared by 5 bases and J by 0 bases, with 14 bases between. Germline V gene sequence: CDR1 SQVTM, CDR2 ANQGSEA. The CDR3 here is CSVSPGASSYEQYF. The DNA of the CDR3 is TGCAGCGTTTCGCCAGGGGCGAGCTCCTACGAGCAGTACTTC.

The rearrangement uses TRBV19 and TRBJ2-5; 8 bases align to TRBD2. The ends lost 3 bases at V and 4 bases at J; junction bases unmatched: 7. Germline lookup yields CDR1 LNHDA and CDR2 SQIVND (reference sequence). The CDR3 runs to 15 residues. As DNA, the CDR3 is TGTGCCAGTAGTATCGGGGGGGTAGACGGAGAGACCCAGTACTTC. Its translation: CASSIGGVDGETQYF.

The chain recombines TRBV9 with TRBJ1-1; D may be TRBD1 (6 bases). The CDR3 extends over 15 amino acids. V was shortened by 4 bases and J by 5 bases, with 18 bases between the two germline ends. Germline V lookup: CDR1 SGDLS, CDR2 YYNGEE. The CDR3 loop reads CASSPGGGGGTEAFF. The CDR3 bases are TGTGCCAGCAGCCCGGGCGGAGGGGGGGGAACTGAAGCTTTCTTT.

The chain carries TRBV7-9 and TRBJ2-1, with 7 bases fitting TRBD1. The CDR3 is 15 amino acids. V gave up 1 base and J gave up 1 base; unmatched junction bases: 1. Germline assignment: CDR1 SEHNR and CDR2 FQNEAQ (reference sequence). The CDR3 loop reads CASSLGTGSYNEQFF. The DNA for the CDR3 is TGTGCCAGCAGCTTAGGGACAGGTTCCTACAATGAGCAGTTCTTC.

This chain links TRBV13 with TRBJ2-7, with D possibly TRBD2 on 6 matching bases. The CDR3 contains 15 residues. V lost 7 bases and J lost 0, with 16 bases in between. Germline CDR1 and CDR2: PRHDT and FYEKMQ (reference sequence). The CDR3 protein is CASKKTGTASYEQYF. CDR3 nucleotide sequence: TGTGCCAGCAAAAAAACCGGGACTGCCTCCTACGAGCAGTACTTC.

The V call is TRBV29-1, the J call TRBJ2-7; D might be TRBD2 (7 bases). The CDR3 runs 14 residues. Germline V gene lookup returns CDR1 SQVTM and CDR2 ANQGSEA. V lost 4 bases and J 0 bases, leaving 13 bases between the germline ends. CDR3 in amino acids: CSVGRGLPSYEQYF. CDR3 DNA sequence: TGCAGCGTTGGGCGGGGGCTTCCCTCCTACGAGCAGTACTTC.

A note on this clone: At one boundary the junction diverges from the germline segment, which might be a read error. CDR3 sequence reads: CASSQASSEKRLNF. CDR3 bases: TGTGCCAGCTCACAAGCCAGTTCAGAAAAGCGGTTGAACTTC. This chain uses TRBV18 with TRBJ2-4; perhaps TRBD2 as D (5 bases). The CDR3 totals 14 residues. Germline CDR1 reads KGHSH; CDR2 reads LQKENI.

The gene calls are TRBV5-1 and TRBJ2-5, with 7 bases fitting TRBD1. The CDR3 loop spans 13 amino acids. V trimming: 4 bases; J trimming: 6 bases; junction bases outside the gene matches: 6. Germline CDR1 reads SGHRS; CDR2 reads YFSETQ. In DNA form, the CDR3 reads TGCGCCAGCAGCGTCCGGGACAGAAAGACCCAGTACTTC. It is translated as CASSVRDRKTQYF.

The V and J genes are TRBV6-6 and TRBJ1-1, with D hard to call. The ends were cut back, 11 bases at V and 0 bases at J, with 13 bases in the middle. Germline V gene lookup returns CDR1 MNHNY and CDR2 SVGAGI (reference sequence). This CDR3 has 13 amino acids. In DNA form, the CDR3 reads TGTGCCTCCAAACCGGAGGTGAACACTGAAGCTTTCTTT. Translated, it gives CASKPEVNTEAFF.

The chain has TRBV19 and TRBJ1-4, with D tentatively TRBD1 (5 bases). The germline V and J ends were trimmed by 5 bases and 7 bases, with 17 bases remaining between them. CDR3 size: 15 residues. Per germline, CDR1 LNHDA and CDR2 SQIVND (reference sequence). CDR3 DNA sequence: TGTGCCAGTAGTCCCCGGATCAGTGGGGCTGAAAAACTGTTTTTT. Amino acid sequence: CASSPRISGAEKLFF.

The CDR3 DNA follows: TGTGCCAGCAGTTTTGGAGTCTCCTACGAGCAGTACTTC. It is translated as CASSFGVSYEQYF. The J gene is TRBJ2-7, the V gene TRBV27; D remains ambiguous. CDR1 MNHEY and CDR2 SMNVEV come from the germline V gene (reference sequence). CDR3 size: 13 residues. V lost 3 bases to trimming and J lost 0 bases, with 6 bases between them.

The chain carries TRBV5-4 and TRBJ2-5; D gene unclear. Germline CDR1 reads SGHNT; CDR2 reads YYREEE (reference sequence). Trimming took 5 bases from V and 7 from J, leaving 15 bases between them. CDR3 size: 13 residues. The CDR3 DNA reads as TGTGCCAGCAGTCCCGGCTCCCCGGGGACCCAGTACTTC. The encoded protein is CASSPGSPGTQYF.

The gene calls are TRBV7-2 and TRBJ1-3, with D unclear. CDR1 is SGHTA, CDR2 FQGNSA, per germline. V was cut by 6 bases and J by 2 bases, with 11 bases left in between. The CDR3 has 14 amino acids. The CDR3: CASSPSGTGNTIYF. The CDR3 region has the DNA TGTGCCAGCAGTCCCTCAGGTACTGGAAACACCATATATTTT.

The rearrangement uses TRBV18 and TRBJ1-5, with 8 nucleotides matching TRBD1. The junction had 6 bases not matched to a gene; V was cut back by 5 bases and J by 6 bases. This CDR3 is built from 14 residues. Germline V gene lookup returns CDR1 KGHSH and CDR2 LQKENI. The DNA of the CDR3 is TGTGCCAGCTCATTACAGGGGGAGGGTCAGCCCCAGCATTTT. Protein product: CASSLQGEGQPQHF.

The V gene is TRBV2, the J gene TRBJ2-5, with 9 bases lining up with TRBD2. The V gene's germline CDR1 is SNHLY and CDR2 FYNNEI. The CDR3 sequence is 14 residues long. Trimming removed 3 bases from V and 3 bases from J; junction bases left unmatched: 2. The CDR3 bases are TGTGCCAGCAGTGAGTTAGCGGGAGAAGAGACCCAGTACTTC. Its translation: CASSELAGEETQYF.

The rearrangement joins TRBV7-8 to TRBJ2-3, with D hard to call. CDR3 size: 14 residues. V gave up 1 base and J gave up 7 bases, with 12 bases separating them. The germline V gene has CDR1 SGHVS and CDR2 FQNEAQ. The CDR3 DNA follows: TGTGCCAGCAGCTTAGGACACCTTGGGTATACGCAGTATTTT. Its translation: CASSLGHLGYTQYF.

The chain is built from TRBV18 and TRBJ2-7; no reliable D call. This CDR3 has 14 amino acids. V gave up 5 bases and J gave up 0 bases, with 11 bases separating them. Germline V gives CDR1 KGHSH, CDR2 LQKENI. The CDR3 here is CASSSEESSYEQYF. The CDR3 DNA reads as TGTGCCAGCTCATCCGAGGAGAGCTCCTACGAGCAGTACTTC.

The V call is TRBV10-2, the J call TRBJ1-1; 9 bases are shared with TRBD1. The ends lost 6 bases at V and 0 bases at J; junction bases unmatched: 14. Germline assignment: CDR1 WSHSY and CDR2 SAAADI. The CDR3 spans 18 residues. The CDR3 is CASRLRQGGLLMNTEAFF. As DNA, the CDR3 is TGCGCCAGCAGACTAAGACAGGGGGGACTTTTGATGAACACTGAAGCTTTCTTT.

This clone was counted a single time. V is TRBV5-6 and J is TRBJ2-5; 9 bases align to TRBD2. Trimming removed 4 bases from V and 5 bases from J; junction bases left unmatched: 9. Germline V CDR1 and CDR2: SGHDT, YYEEEE. CDR3 length equals 15 residues. CDR3 protein: CASSQAGREGETQYF. The CDR3 bases are TGTGCCAGCAGCCAGGCAGGGCGGGAGGGGGAGACCCAGTACTTC.

V and J are TRBV28 and TRBJ2-7; D is perhaps TRBD1 (6 bases). Germline loops: CDR1 MDHEN, CDR2 SYDVKM. V lost 4 bases to trimming and J lost 3 bases, with 10 bases between them. This CDR3 comprises 13 residues. CDR3 sequence: CASSSGQLYEQYF. The DNA of the CDR3 is TGTGCCAGCAGTTCCGGACAGCTCTACGAGCAGTACTTC.

The chain links TRBV7-8 to TRBJ1-5; 9 nucleotides line up with TRBD1. Looked up from germline, CDR1 is SGHVS and CDR2 is FQNEAQ. V dropped 5 bases and J dropped 4; count of bases not matched to a gene: 12. The CDR3 length is 17 residues. CDR3 sequence reads: CASSPQGAVKYNQPQHF. In DNA, the CDR3 is TGTGCCAGCAGCCCACAGGGGGCCGTTAAGTATAATCAGCCCCAGCATTTT.

The rearrangement joins TRBV5-6 to TRBJ2-2, with 7 bases aligning to TRBD2. Unmatched junction bases numbered 3, after V lost 1 base and J lost 3 bases. The CDR3 covers 15 residues. The germline V gene has CDR1 SGHDT and CDR2 YYEEEE. CDR3 in DNA: TGTGCCAGCAGCTTGTTTACTAGCGACACCGGGGAGCTGTTTTTT. It codes for CASSLFTSDTGELFF.

The chain has TRBV27 and TRBJ2-3; 7 nucleotides line up with TRBD2. Germline CDR1 reads MNHEY; CDR2 reads SMNVEV (reference sequence). This CDR3 is built from 16 residues. V was clipped by 3 bases and J by 2 bases; unmatched bases: 8. The CDR3 spells CASSFPGLPNTDTQYF. The CDR3 region has the DNA TGTGCCAGCAGTTTCCCGGGACTACCTAACACAGATACGCAGTATTTT.

A word on this clone: Germline is not matched at one junction end, which may reflect a read error. This rearrangement joins TRBV5-8 to TRBJ2-4, with D hard to call. This CDR3 region has 13 residues. Germline CDR1 reads SGHTS; CDR2 reads YDEGEE. The CDR3 bases are TGTGCCAGCACCTTGAATCCCCGGGACATTCAGTACTTC. It yields the protein CASTLNPRDIQYF. Supplemented by reference TRBV5-8 and TRBJ2-4, the full variable domain reads EAGVTQSPTHLIKTRGQQATLRCSPISGHTSVYWYQQALGLGLQFLLWYDEGEERNRGNFPPRFSGRQFPNYSSELNVNALELEDSALYLCASTLNPRDIQYFGAGTRLSVL.

This clone appeared a few times. The V and J genes are TRBV27 and TRBJ2-7; 7 positions match TRBD1. Germline CDR1 MNHEY, CDR2 SMNVEV (reference sequence). The CDR3 contains 13 residues. V lost 6 bases, J lost 7 bases, and 9 bases stayed unmatched. CDR3 in DNA: TGTGCCAGCAGCAAAGAACAGGGGTGGGAGCAGTACTTC. Its protein product is CASSKEQGWEQYF.